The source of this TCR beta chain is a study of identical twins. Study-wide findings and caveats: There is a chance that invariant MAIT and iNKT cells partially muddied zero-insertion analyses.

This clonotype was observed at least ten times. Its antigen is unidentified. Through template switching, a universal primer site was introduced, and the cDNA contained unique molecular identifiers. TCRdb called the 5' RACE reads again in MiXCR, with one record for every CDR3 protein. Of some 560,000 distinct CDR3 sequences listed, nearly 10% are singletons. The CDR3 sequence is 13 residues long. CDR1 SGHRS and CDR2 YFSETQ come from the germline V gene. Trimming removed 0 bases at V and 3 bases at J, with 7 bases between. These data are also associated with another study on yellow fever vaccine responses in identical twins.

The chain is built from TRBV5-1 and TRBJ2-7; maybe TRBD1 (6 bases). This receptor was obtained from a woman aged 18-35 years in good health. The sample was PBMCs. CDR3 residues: CASSLGDIYEQYF. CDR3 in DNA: TGCGCCAGCAGCTTGGGGGACATCTACGAGCAGTACTTC.